This entry is about one TCR beta chain. Its antigen is unknown. This entry is derived from a study of cytomegalovirus exposure and HLA in healthy donors. Study-wide context: Unique TCRs from HLA-typed donors, around 93 million of them, were held in an early data release.

Study-level points and caveats: Specificity of three CMV-associated chains for CMV antigens was verified in vitro. In a later analysis, at a false discovery rate of 0.05, about 17,000 TCR beta sequences matched HLA alleles.

The study ran its PCR with 60 Vbeta and 13 Jbeta primers. Libraries were prepared by immunoSEQ multiplex PCR; TCRdb keeps only in-frame clonotypes and omits some of them. The profile shows under 200,000 clones, roughly four fifths of them singletons. The V gene's germline CDR1 is MGHRA and CDR2 YSYEKL. After removal of 0 bases from V and 4 bases from J, the junction contained 10 bases not matched to a gene. The CDR3 consists of 17 residues. This TCR was sampled from a woman younger than 30 in good health and CMV-seronegative. The chain uses TRBV4-1 and TRBJ1-2, with 8 bases lining up with TRBD1. Source material: PBMCs. In DNA, the CDR3 is TGCGCCAGCAGCCAAGATCCCGAGACAGGGGTTTTCTATGGCTACACCTTC. Its translation: CASSQDPETGVFYGYTF.